This TCR beta chain was obtained from a study of OX40 agonist ivuxolimab in advanced cancers. Looking at the study overall: Dosing consisted of intravenous ivuxolimab at 0.01 to 10 mg/kg every 2 weeks. Those enrolled were 80% to 85% male, with a mean age of around 57 years and ages from roughly 23 to 80.

Germline-derived CDR1 and CDR2 are SGDLS and YYNGEE. CDR3 length equals 15 residues. V lost 1 base to trimming and J lost 2 bases, with 11 bases between them. This clone was found a few times. Generated by immunoSEQ multiplex PCR, the TCRdb table keeps only in-frame clones and is missing some. This table has about 5,100 clones, less than 75% appearing once. The sequencing here drew on CD4+ or CD8+ T cells sorted from blood, taken in a trial of the OX40 agonist ivuxolimab. V is TRBV9 and J is TRBJ2-3; no firm D call. This TCR was sampled from an adult with an advanced solid tumor such as melanoma, head and neck, liver or kidney cancer. The CDR3: CASSVSGSNTDTQYF. Written as DNA, the CDR3 is TGTGCCAGCAGCGTATCCGGGTCAAACACAGATACGCAGTATTTT.